This T cell receptor beta chain originates from a study of blood T cell repertoires in COVID-19. Sequenced by immunoSEQ multiplex PCR; TCRdb stores in-frame clones only, minus some. Of around 140,000 clones listed, about 86% were seen once; the top ten hold 8.4%. This clone has a single count. This clonotype was obtained from a woman aged 55 to 70 with active or convalescent COVID-19. The source material was peripheral blood.

The CDR3 sequence: CASGLDRGLTEAFF. In nucleotides, the CDR3 is TGTGCTAGTGGTTTAGACAGGGGGCTTACTGAAGCTTTCTTT. The rearrangement joins TRBV12-5 to TRBJ1-1, with 10 positions matching TRBD1. Trimming at V came to 3 bases and at J to 5 bases, leaving 3 bases not matched to a gene. The CDR3 consists of 14 residues. Germline V CDR1 and CDR2: LGHNT, FRNRAP. The entire variable domain, with the rest obtained from reference TRBV12-5 and TRBJ1-1, is as follows: DARVTQTPRHKVTEMGQEVTMRCQPILGHNTVFWYRQTMMQGLELLAYFRNRAPLDDSGMPKDRFSAEMPDATLATLKIQPSEPRDSAVYFCASGLDRGLTEAFFGQGTRLTVV.